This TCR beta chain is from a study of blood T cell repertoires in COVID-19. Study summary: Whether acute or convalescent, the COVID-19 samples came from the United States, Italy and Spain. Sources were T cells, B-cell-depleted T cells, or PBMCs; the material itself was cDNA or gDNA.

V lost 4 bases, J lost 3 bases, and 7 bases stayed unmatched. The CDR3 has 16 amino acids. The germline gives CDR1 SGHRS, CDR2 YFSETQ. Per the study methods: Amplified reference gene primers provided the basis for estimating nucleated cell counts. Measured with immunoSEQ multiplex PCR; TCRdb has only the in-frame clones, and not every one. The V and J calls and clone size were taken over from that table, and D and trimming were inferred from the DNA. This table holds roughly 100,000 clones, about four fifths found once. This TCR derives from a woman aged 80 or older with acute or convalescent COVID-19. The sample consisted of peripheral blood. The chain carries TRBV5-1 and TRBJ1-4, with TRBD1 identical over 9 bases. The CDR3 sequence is CASSPLQGASNEKLFF. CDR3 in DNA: TGCGCCAGCAGCCCGCTACAGGGGGCTTCTAATGAAAAACTGTTTTTT. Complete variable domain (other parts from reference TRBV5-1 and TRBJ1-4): KAGVTQTPRYLIKTRGQQVTLSCSPISGHRSVSWYQQTPGQGLQFLFEYFSETQRNKGNFPGRFSGRQFSNSRSEMNVSTLELGDSALYLCASSPLQGASNEKLFFGSGTQLSVL.